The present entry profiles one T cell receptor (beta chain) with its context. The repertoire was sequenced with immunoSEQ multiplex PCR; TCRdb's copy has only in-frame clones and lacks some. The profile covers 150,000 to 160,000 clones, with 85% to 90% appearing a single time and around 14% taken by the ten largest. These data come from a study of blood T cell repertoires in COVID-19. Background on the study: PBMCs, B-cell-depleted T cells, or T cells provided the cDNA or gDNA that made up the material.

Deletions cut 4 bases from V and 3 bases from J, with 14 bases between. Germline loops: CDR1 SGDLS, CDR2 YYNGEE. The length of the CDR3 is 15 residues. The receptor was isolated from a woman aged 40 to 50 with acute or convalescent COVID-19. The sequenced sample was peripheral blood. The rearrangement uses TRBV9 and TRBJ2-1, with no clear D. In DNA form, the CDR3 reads TGTGCCAGCAGCCCTGACAACATCTACTACAATGAGCAGTTCTTC. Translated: CASSPDNIYYNEQFF. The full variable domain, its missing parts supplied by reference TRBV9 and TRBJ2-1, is DSGVTQTPKHLITATGQRVTLRCSPRSGDLSVYWYQQSLDQGLQFLIQYYNGEERAKGNILERFSAQQFPDLHSELNLSSLELGDSALYFCASSPDNIYYNEQFFGPGTRLTVL.